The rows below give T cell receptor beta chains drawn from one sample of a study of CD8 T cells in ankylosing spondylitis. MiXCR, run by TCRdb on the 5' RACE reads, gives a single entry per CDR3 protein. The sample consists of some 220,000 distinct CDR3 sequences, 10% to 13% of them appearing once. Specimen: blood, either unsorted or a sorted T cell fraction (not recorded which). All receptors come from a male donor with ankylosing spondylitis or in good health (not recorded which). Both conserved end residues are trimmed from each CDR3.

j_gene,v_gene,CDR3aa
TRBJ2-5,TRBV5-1,ASSLEASGETQY
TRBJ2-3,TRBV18,ASSPLATDTQY
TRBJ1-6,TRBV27,ASGAYGQNYNSPLH
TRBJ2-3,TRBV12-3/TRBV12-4,ASNPGGGSTDTQY
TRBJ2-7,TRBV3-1,ASSQEQGKGEQY
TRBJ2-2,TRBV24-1,ATSVSGNTGELF
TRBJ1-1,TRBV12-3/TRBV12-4,ASSPTSTKAF
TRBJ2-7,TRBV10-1,ASSDREGDEQY
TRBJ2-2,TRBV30,AWSEPGELF
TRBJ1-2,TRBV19,ASKHDGYT
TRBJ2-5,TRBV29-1,SVGTEETQY
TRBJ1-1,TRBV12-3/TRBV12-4,ASRKTGGRWDTEAF
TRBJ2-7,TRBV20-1,SARDHLRGPYEQY
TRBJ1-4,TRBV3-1,ASSQMDSNEKLF
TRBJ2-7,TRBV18,ASSPRFPGGDEQY
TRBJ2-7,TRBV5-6,ASSLTQRLAGVFHEQY
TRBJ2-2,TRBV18,ASSPSAEGKAGELF
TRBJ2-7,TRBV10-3,AISESPGVGYEQY
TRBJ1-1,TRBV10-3,AIKTGTGGAKMNTEAF
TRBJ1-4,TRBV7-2,ASSFNLDEKLF
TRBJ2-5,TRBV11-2,ASSLERDAQLETQY
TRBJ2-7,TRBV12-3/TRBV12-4,ASGTAPTYEQY
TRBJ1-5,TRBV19,ASGTGGGSQPQH
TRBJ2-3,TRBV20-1,SARDWRRGISTDTQY
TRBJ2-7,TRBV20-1,SARDHRSGGRYEQY
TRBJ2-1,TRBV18,ASSPAQGQGDNEQF
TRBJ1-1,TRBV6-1,ASSGRGPGTEAF
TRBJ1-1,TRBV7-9,ASSLGMGNTEAF
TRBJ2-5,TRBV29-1,SVETGRGETQY
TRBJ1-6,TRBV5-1,ASSFGQLGNSPLH
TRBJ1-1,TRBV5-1,ASSSSTRNTEAF
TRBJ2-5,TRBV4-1,ASSQQGRDQETQY
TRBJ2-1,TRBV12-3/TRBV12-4,ASSLGTSGGGLDEQF
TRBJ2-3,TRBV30,AWGLGGTQY
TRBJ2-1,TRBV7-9,ASSYGTSGRDEQF
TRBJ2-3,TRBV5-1,ASSPDSTDTQY
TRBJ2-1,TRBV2,ASRGAGNIDEQF
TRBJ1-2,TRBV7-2,ASSLDRASGYT
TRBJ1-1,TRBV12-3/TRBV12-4,ASSSRTPRGTEAF
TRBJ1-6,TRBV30,AWSLAGGFSSYNSPLH
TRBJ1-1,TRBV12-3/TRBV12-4,ASNPGPLNTEAF
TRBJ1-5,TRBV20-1,SASPQGGQPQH
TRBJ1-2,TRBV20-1,SSTRVYGYT
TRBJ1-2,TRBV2,ASSEYRTPPDGYT
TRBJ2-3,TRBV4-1,ASSQEAGVADTQY